The 6 T cell receptor beta chains below were found in one sample sequenced in a study of T cells expressing NK-cell markers. Reprocessing the 5' RACE reads, TCRdb reports a single entry for every CDR3 protein and omits DNA. There are 550,000 to 600,000 distinct CDR3 sequences in the sample, with under 4.5% held by the top ten. Material for sequencing was blood T cells: a sorted CD56 or NKG2C T cell subset, CD4+ or CD8+ T cells, or bulk PBMC T cells (not recorded which). All receptors come from a man between 18 and 29 years old in good health.

V usage is TRBV4-2 and J usage is TRBJ2-3; there is no DNA to check the TCRdb D call of TRBD2. CDR1 and CDR2 (germline): LGHNA, YNFKEQ. The CDR3 consists of 15 residues. CDR3 residues: CASSQETPLEGTQYF.

The chain links TRBV10-3 to TRBJ2-7; TCRdb's D gene call, TRBD1, goes unchecked for lack of DNA. The CDR3 contains 15 residues. The germline V gene encodes CDR1 ENHRY and CDR2 SYGVKD. CDR3 protein: CAISAGQGKSYEQYF.

The genes are TRBV5-5 and TRBJ2-1; as DNA is missing, the TRBD2 call by TCRdb cannot be tested. CDR1 SGHKS and CDR2 YYEKEE come from the germline V gene (reference sequence). This CDR3 is 14 amino acids long. The CDR3 sequence: CASSVGLAGVEQFF.

The chain links TRBV15 to TRBJ2-1; TCRdb's assignment of TRBD2 cannot be checked, as there is no DNA. The germline gives CDR1 LNHNV, CDR2 YYDKDF (reference sequence). The CDR3 loop spans 15 amino acids. The CDR3 is CATSRVASGSDEQFF.

The V and J genes are TRBV29-1 and TRBJ2-1; TCRdb's D call, TRBD2, is unchecked because there is no DNA. CDR3 length: 17 amino acids. The V gene's germline CDR1 is SQVTM and CDR2 ANQGSEA. This chain's CDR3 is CSVGAYLRLAMRYEQFF.

This chain uses TRBV29-1 with TRBJ2-2. The CDR3 covers 15 residues. Germline V gives CDR1 SQVTM, CDR2 ANQGSEA. The CDR3 here is CSVKNGERGTGELFF.